A single sample gave rise to the 26 T cell receptor beta chains below, sequenced in a study of T cell repertoires in cytomegalovirus infection. TCRdb ran MiXCR on the reads and lists one entry per CDR3 protein. In the table there are approximately 700,000 distinct CDR3 sequences, 35% to 45% of which are singletons. Sample: PBMCs. The receptors derive from a human donor in good health (CMV status not recorded). Some clones in this sample may be carry-over from other donors' samples.

At least ten counts were recorded for this clonotype. The V call is TRBV28, the J call TRBJ1-1, with D unresolved. Germline CDR1 and CDR2: MDHEN and SYDVKM. Deletions cut 6 bases from V and 7 bases from J, with 12 bases between. The length of the CDR3 is 12 residues. Here the CDR3 DNA reads TGTGCCAGCAGCCCCTTTTTCGGTGAAGCTTTCTTT. Translation gives CASSPFFGEAFF.

This clonotype was counted only a few times. This chain uses TRBV19 with TRBJ1-2; D is undetermined. Germline V gives CDR1 LNHDA, CDR2 SQIVND (reference sequence). This CDR3 comprises 13 residues. V was clipped by 6 bases and J by 7 bases, with 15 bases between them. CDR3 protein: CASSHEKLFGYTF. The CDR3 bases are TGTGCCAGTAGCCATGAAAAATTATTTGGCTACACCTTC.

A few counts support this clonotype. This rearrangement joins TRBV7-8 to TRBJ2-1; D call uncertain. V was trimmed by 2 bases and J by 7 bases, leaving 12 bases between them. The CDR3 is 14 residues long. Germline V gives CDR1 SGHVS, CDR2 FQNEAQ. The CDR3 sequence: CASSLSKGGNEQFF. CDR3 sequence (DNA): TGTGCCAGCAGCTTATCCAAGGGTGGGAATGAGCAGTTCTTC.

The rearrangement links TRBV19 to TRBJ1-5, with unresolved D. Looked up from germline, CDR1 is LNHDA and CDR2 is SQIVND (reference sequence). The CDR3 loop spans 14 amino acids. V was cut by 4 bases and J by 1 base, with 8 bases left in between. CDR3 residues: CASSRWISNQPQHF. DNA for the CDR3: TGTGCCAGTAGTAGATGGATCAGCAATCAGCCCCAGCATTTT. Using reference TRBV19 and TRBJ1-5 for the parts outside the CDR3, the full variable domain is DGGITQSPKYLFRKEGQNVTLSCEQNLNHDAMYWYRQDPGQGLRLIYYSQIVNDFQKGDIAEGYSVSREKKESFPLTVTSAQKNPTAFYLCASSRWISNQPQHFGDGTRLSIL.

At least ten counts were recorded for this clonotype. The gene calls are TRBV4-2 and TRBJ1-2; no clear D gene. CDR3 size: 14 residues. Germline-derived CDR1 and CDR2 are LGHNA and YNFKEQ. V was clipped by 0 bases and J by 2 bases, with 7 bases between them. The CDR3 sequence is CASSQEPQNYGYTF. The CDR3 region has the DNA TGTGCCAGCAGCCAAGAGCCACAAAACTATGGCTACACCTTC.

Only one count was recorded for this clonotype. The gene calls are TRBV10-3 and TRBJ2-7, with TRBD2 as a possible D gene (5 bases). Germline assignment: CDR1 ENHRY and CDR2 SYGVKD. CDR3 length: 15 residues. V was cut by 2 bases and J by 0 bases, with 11 bases left in between. The CDR3 region is CAISELERSSYEQYF. For the CDR3, the DNA is TGTGCCATCAGTGAGCTGGAGCGGAGCTCCTACGAGCAGTACTTC.

The table lists this clonotype with a few counts. The V call is TRBV28, the J call TRBJ2-1; 7 positions agree with TRBD1. The V gene's germline CDR1 is MDHEN and CDR2 SYDVKM. This CDR3 is built from 16 residues. Germline trimming cut 5 bases from V and 3 bases from J; bases unmatched to any gene: 10. The CDR3 region has the DNA TGTGCCAGCAGTCCCCGACAGGGTTCGAACTACAATGAGCAGTTCTTC. This gives the protein CASSPRQGSNYNEQFF.

The chain carries TRBV27 and TRBJ2-1, with a weak D call TRBD2 (6 bases). Germline assignment: CDR1 MNHEY and CDR2 SMNVEV (reference sequence). With 5 bases removed from V and 2 bases from J, the gap between germline ends came to 10 bases. The CDR3 length is 14 residues. CDR3: CASSRPGAYNEQFF. CDR3 nucleotide sequence: TGTGCCAGCAGTCGTCCGGGAGCCTACAATGAGCAGTTCTTC.

This clonotype was observed a few times. The chain links TRBV12-3 or TRBV12-4 to TRBJ1-5; no firm D call. V lost 6 bases to trimming and J lost 7 bases, with 13 bases between them. This CDR3 is 13 amino acids long. The CDR3 is CASSPDTRQPQHF. In DNA, the CDR3 is TGTGCCAGCAGCCCTGATACTAGGCAGCCCCAGCATTTT.

In this sample, this clonotype turned up a few times. The V gene is TRBV28, the J gene TRBJ1-1; TRBD1 is a possible D gene (5 bases). Trimming stripped 1 base from V and 0 bases from J, with 15 bases between. Germline V gene lookup returns CDR1 MDHEN and CDR2 SYDVKM. The CDR3 totals 17 residues. CDR3: CASSLSGADFMNTEAFF. CDR3 nucleotide sequence: TGTGCCAGCAGTTTATCCGGGGCCGATTTTATGAACACTGAAGCTTTCTTT.

This clonotype was seen many times. This chain connects TRBV7-2 to TRBJ2-1, with 16 positions matching TRBD2. V shed 5 bases and J 14 bases; nucleotides not matched to a gene: 12. CDR3 length: 16 amino acids. CDR1 and CDR2 from the germline V gene are SGHTA and FQGNSA. CDR3 DNA: TGTGCCAGCAGCCCGGCGGGACTAGCGGGGGGGTTAACAGAGTTCTTC. As protein: CASSPAGLAGGLTEFF.

As for this clonotype: One end of the junction varies from germline; a read error may be responsible. The chain joins TRBV7-6 to TRBJ2-1; D is uncertain. Germline V gives CDR1 SGHVS, CDR2 FNYEAQ. The CDR3 sequence is 16 residues long. The CDR3 sequence: CASSLAGGAGYNEQFF. In nucleotides, the CDR3 is TGTGCTAGCAGCTTAGCTGGTGGAGCCGGATACAATGAGCAGTTCTTC. The variable domain in full, completed from reference TRBV7-6 and TRBJ2-1, reads GAGVSQSPRYKVTKRGQDVALRCDPISGHVSLYWYRQALGQGPEFLTYFNYEAQQDKSGLPNDRFSAERPEGSISTLTIQRTEQRDSAMYRCASSLAGGAGYNEQFFGPGTRLTVL.

The V gene is TRBV28, the J gene TRBJ1-5; no definite D call. The germline gives CDR1 MDHEN, CDR2 SYDVKM. The CDR3 has 15 residues. V shed 0 bases and J shed 5 bases, with 11 bases lying between them. The CDR3 protein is CASSLCPGSDQPQHF. CDR3 nucleotide sequence: TGTGCCAGCAGTTTATGCCCGGGATCCGATCAGCCCCAGCATTTT.

This clonotype was seen more than once but under ten times. The chain carries TRBV19 and TRBJ1-5; D perhaps matches TRBD1 (5 bases). The CDR3 covers 14 residues. V lost 6 bases and J 0 bases, leaving 9 bases between the germline ends. Germline V gene lookup returns CDR1 LNHDA and CDR2 SQIVND (reference sequence). The CDR3 sequence is CASRRQYSNQPQHF. The CDR3 DNA follows: TGTGCCAGTAGGAGACAGTATAGCAATCAGCCCCAGCATTTT.

The rearrangement joins TRBV20-1 to TRBJ1-1; no clear D gene. Germline V CDR1 and CDR2: DFQATT, SNEGSKA (reference sequence). The CDR3 covers 15 residues. The germline V and J ends were trimmed by 1 base and 0 bases, with 12 bases remaining between them. The CDR3 is CSARAPGLVNTEAFF. In DNA, the CDR3 is TGCAGTGCTAGAGCACCGGGTCTGGTGAACACTGAAGCTTTCTTT.

This clonotype has only one observation. A much larger clone differs by one base, so this may be a read error. The gene calls are TRBV5-1 and TRBJ2-3; D perhaps matches TRBD2 (6 bases). CDR3 length equals 15 residues. The germline CDR1 and CDR2 sequences are SGHRS and YFSETQ. CDR3 nucleotides: TGCGCCAGCAGCTTGCGGGGGACGGCTACAGATCCGCAGTATTTT. This encodes CASSLRGTATDPQYF.

This clonotype was counted once. Likely a read error: the CDR3 ends without its conserved phenylalanine or tryptophan. The chain employs TRBV6-5 and TRBJ1-2, with D unclear. The CDR3 consists of 15 residues. The V gene's germline CDR1 is MNHEY and CDR2 SVGAGI. Between the trimmed V and J ends, which lost 2 bases and 5 bases, there was a span of 15 bases. The DNA for the CDR3 is TGTGCCAGCAGTTACGGTGAACCGCGGATTTATGGCTACACCTTA. This gives the protein CASSYGEPRIYGYTL.

The rearrangement uses TRBV5-6 and TRBJ2-2, with D maybe TRBD2 (6 bases). CDR1 and CDR2 (germline): SGHDT, YYEEEE. The V end was cut by 3 bases, the J end by 0 bases, with 12 bases between. The CDR3 extends over 16 amino acids. CDR3 residues: CASSSAGSANTGELFF. In DNA, the CDR3 is TGTGCCAGCAGCTCGGCGGGGTCAGCGAACACCGGGGAGCTGTTTTTT.

Of note for this clonotype: This could be a read error, since a much larger clone is one nucleotide away. CDR3 protein: CASNYPDLGGSGANVLTF. In nucleotides, the CDR3 is TGTGCCAGCAACTACCCAGACTTGGGGGGCTCTGGGGCCAACGTCCTGACTTTC. This chain links TRBV7-3 with TRBJ2-6; maybe TRBD2 (6 bases). Germline CDR1 and CDR2: SGHTA and FQGTGA. The V and J ends lost 7 bases and 0 bases respectively, with 19 bases between them. The CDR3 totals 18 residues. Variable domain in full (rest from reference TRBV7-3 and TRBJ2-6): GAGVSQTPSNKVTEKGKYVELRCDPISGHTALYWYRQSLGQGPEFLIYFQGTGAADDSGLPNDRFFAVRPEGSVSTLKIQRTERGDSAVYLCASNYPDLGGSGANVLTFGAGSRLTVL.

This clonotype was picked up a small number of times. The chain has TRBV27 and TRBJ2-1; TRBD2 matches 8 bases. Trimming at V came to 5 bases and at J to 5 bases, leaving 5 bases not matched to a gene. Germline V lookup: CDR1 MNHEY, CDR2 SMNVEV (reference sequence). The CDR3 has 14 amino acids. In nucleotides, the CDR3 is TGTGCCAGCAGTCCGGGACTAGGTAACAATGAGCAGTTCTTC. This codes for CASSPGLGNNEQFF.

The V call is TRBV12-3 or TRBV12-4, the J call TRBJ1-3, with D possibly matching TRBD1 (5 bases). With 2 bases removed from V and 4 bases from J, the gap between germline ends came to 9 bases. This CDR3 contains 14 residues. The CDR3 bases are TGTGCCAGCAGTTTATGGGGGTCAGGAAACACCATATATTTT. It specifies CASSLWGSGNTIYF.

This clonotype came up a few times. This chain joins TRBV7-2 and TRBJ2-1, with D maybe TRBD2 (6 bases). The CDR3 consists of 15 residues. The germline gives CDR1 SGHTA, CDR2 FQGNSA. Trimming shortened V by 4 bases and J by 3 bases, and 13 bases separated the two germline ends. The CDR3 protein is CASSSRLDIYNEQFF. CDR3 nucleotides: TGTGCCAGCAGCTCACGACTAGATATCTACAATGAGCAGTTCTTC.

CDR3 protein: CASSLTSGRQETQYF. CDR3 DNA: TGTGCCAGCAGTTTAACCAGCGGGAGACAGGAGACCCAGTACTTC. The J gene is TRBJ2-5, the V gene TRBV6-8, with 8 bases lining up with TRBD2. CDR1 is MNHGY, CDR2 SAAAGT, per germline. The ends lost 4 bases at V and 5 bases at J; junction bases unmatched: 9. This CDR3 has 15 residues.

As concerns this clonotype: This sequence may be a read error, since a much larger clone differs from it by one base. The chain recombines TRBV7-6 with TRBJ2-3; D ambiguous. This CDR3 is built from 16 residues. Deletions cut 6 bases from V and 2 bases from J, with 18 bases between. CDR1 SGHVS and CDR2 FNYEAQ come from the germline V gene. CDR3 protein: CASSYECGPNTDTQYF. For the CDR3, the DNA is TGTGCCAGCAGTTATGAGTGTGGGCCGAACACAGATACGCAGTATTTT. The entire variable domain, with the rest obtained from reference TRBV7-6 and TRBJ2-3, is as follows: GAGVSQSPRYKVTKRGQDVALRCDPISGHVSLYWYRQALGQGPEFLTYFNYEAQQDKSGLPNDRFSAERPEGSISTLTIQRTEQRDSAMYRCASSYECGPNTDTQYFGPGTRLTVL.

The V call is TRBV2, the J call TRBJ2-1, with D perhaps TRBD2 (5 bases). V gave up 8 bases and J gave up 7 bases, with 15 bases separating them. Germline V gene lookup returns CDR1 SNHLY and CDR2 FYNNEI. CDR3 length equals 13 residues. DNA for the CDR3: TGTGCCAGCTCGGAAAGGACTGGGAATGAGCAGTTCTTC. Translating it yields CASSERTGNEQFF.

V is TRBV5-4 and J is TRBJ2-1, with TRBD2 as a possible D gene (5 bases). The CDR3 is 15 amino acids. The V end was cut by 1 base, the J end by 7 bases, with 15 bases between. Germline CDR1 is SGHNT and CDR2 is YYREEE (reference sequence). The CDR3 region has the DNA TGTGCCAGCAGCTTGAATGTCGGGATTCTAAATGAGCAGTTCTTC. It yields the protein CASSLNVGILNEQFF.